This T cell receptor (beta chain) emerged from a study of T cells in Graves' hyperthyroidism and ophthalmopathy. The overall study: The blood sample was taken at first diagnosis, before treatment began. Findings and caveats of the study: Model predictions of ophthalmopathy came a median approximately 6 months before onset.

TCR beta CDR3 sequences were amplified from RNA transcripts. First-round RT-PCR with HTBI primers amplified the TCR CDR3 region. TCRdb ran MiXCR on the multiplex PCR reads and lists one entry per CDR3 protein. Among 700,000 to 850,000 distinct CDR3 sequences listed, approximately 40% were seen once. As for this clonotype: The antigen remains undetermined.

This CDR3 is built from 11 residues. The ends were cut back, 8 bases at V and 0 bases at J, with 3 bases in the middle. CDR1 and CDR2 from the germline V gene are SNHLY and FYNNEI. The TCR sequence derives from a woman aged 40 to 49 with Graves' hyperthyroidism. The source material was blood. The chain combines TRBV2 with TRBJ2-3, with no clear D. Written as DNA, the CDR3 is TGTGCCAGCCTTAGCACAGATACGCAGTATTTT. Amino acid sequence: CASLSTDTQYF.